The 23 T cell receptor beta chains below were found in one sample sequenced in a study of Tregs in tolerant kidney transplant recipients. No cognate antigen is known for these TCRs. Assay: immunoSEQ multiplex PCR; the TCRdb copy retains only in-frame clones and omits some. The table includes about 1,700 clones, just under 70% detected once. The sequenced material came from CD8+ T cells from blood cultured with allogeneic cells. The receptors were sampled from a human donor in good health.

In its sample, this clone was seen a few times. The chain uses TRBV7-6 and TRBJ1-2; D remains unclear. V was cut by 4 bases and J by 6 bases, with 15 bases left in between. In germline, CDR1 is SGHVS, CDR2 FNYEAQ. The CDR3 is made up of 14 amino acids. CDR3 loop: CASSSQSGVDGYTF. In nucleotides, the CDR3 is TGTGCCAGCAGCTCACAGTCTGGGGTTGATGGCTACACCTTC.

This chain uses TRBV7-6 with TRBJ2-2; D not resolved. The CDR3 is made up of 15 amino acids. Germline CDR1 is SGHVS and CDR2 is FNYEAQ. Between the trimmed V and J ends, which lost 1 base and 4 bases, there was a span of 10 bases. This chain's CDR3 is CASSLEGYGTGELFF. The CDR3 nucleotides read TGTGCCAGCAGCTTAGAAGGTTACGGCACCGGGGAGCTGTTTTTT.

In nucleotides, the CDR3 is TGTGCCAGCAGCTTAAGACTAGCGGGCTACAATGAGCAGTTCTTC. It is translated as CASSLRLAGYNEQFF. The V call is TRBV27, the J call TRBJ2-1; 10 bases align to TRBD2. The CDR3 has 15 amino acids. Trimming at V came to 6 bases and at J to 3 bases, leaving 5 bases not matched to a gene. CDR1 and CDR2 from the germline V gene are MNHEY and SMNVEV (reference sequence).

The rearrangement joins TRBV19 to TRBJ1-2; 7 positions agree with TRBD1. Germline assignment: CDR1 LNHDA and CDR2 SQIVND (reference sequence). The V gene end was trimmed by 8 bases and the J gene end by 3 bases; junction bases not matched to a gene: 12. This CDR3 has 15 amino acids. CDR3 sequence: CASRDSAYPYYGYTF. DNA for the CDR3: TGTGCCAGTCGGGACAGTGCCTACCCCTACTATGGCTACACCTTC.

CDR3 in amino acids: CASSEGTTNTGELFF. CDR3 coding DNA: TGTGCCAGCAGTGAAGGGACAACGAACACCGGGGAGCTGTTTTTT. This chain uses TRBV2 with TRBJ2-2, with TRBD1 as a possible D gene (5 bases). From germline, CDR1 is SNHLY and CDR2 FYNNEI. V lost 1 base and J 0 bases, leaving 6 bases between the germline ends. This CDR3 has 15 residues. Drawing the rest from reference TRBV2 and TRBJ2-2, the complete variable domain is EPEVTQTPSHQVTQMGQEVILRCVPISNHLYFYWYRQILGQKVEFLVSFYNNEISEKSEIFDDQFSVERPDGSNFTLKIRSTKLEDSAMYFCASSEGTTNTGELFFGEGSRLTVL.

The chain combines TRBV27 with TRBJ1-1; a weak D match, TRBD1 (5 bases). Per the germline V gene, CDR1 is MNHEY and CDR2 is SMNVEV (reference sequence). The CDR3 runs 14 residues. Between the trimmed V and J ends, which lost 1 base and 5 bases, there was a span of 11 bases. The CDR3 is CASSLFPRGTEAFF. The DNA of the CDR3 is TGTGCCAGCAGTTTATTCCCCCGGGGGACTGAAGCTTTCTTT.

The rearrangement uses TRBV27 and TRBJ2-7; D might be TRBD1 or TRBD2, each matching 6 bases. Trimming shortened V by 5 bases and J by 3 bases, and 20 bases separated the two germline ends. The CDR3 has 16 amino acids. Looked up from germline, CDR1 is MNHEY and CDR2 is SMNVEV (reference sequence). The CDR3 nucleotides are TGTGCCAGCAGTCACATAGGCGGGACACCCAACTACGAGCAGTACTTC. Its protein is CASSHIGGTPNYEQYF.

This chain joins TRBV11-3 and TRBJ2-3, with D uncertain. The germline V gene encodes CDR1 SGHNT and CDR2 YENEEA. CDR3 length: 13 residues. V lost 6 bases to trimming and J lost 4 bases, with 11 bases between them. CDR3 in amino acids: CASSSMGSDTQYF. DNA for the CDR3: TGTGCCAGCAGTTCGATGGGGTCAGATACGCAGTATTTT.

The V gene is TRBV6-4, the J gene TRBJ1-5; TRBD1 is a possible D gene (5 bases). Germline CDR1 reads MRHNA; CDR2 reads SNTAGT. The V gene lost 0 bases and the J gene lost 10 bases, with 10 bases spanning the gap. The CDR3 contains 13 residues. This CDR3 is CASSDSPDSPQHF. In DNA form, the CDR3 reads TGTGCCAGCAGTGACTCACCAGACAGCCCCCAGCATTTT.

The table lists this clone with a count of one. The chain combines TRBV7-6 with TRBJ2-1, with D possibly being TRBD1 (6 bases). The CDR3 is 14 residues long. The germline V and J ends were trimmed by 5 bases and 5 bases, with 13 bases remaining between them. The germline V gene encodes CDR1 SGHVS and CDR2 FNYEAQ. The DNA of the CDR3 is TGTGCCAGCAGCCCAGTTGCAGGGGACAATGAGCAGTTCTTC. Its protein product is CASSPVAGDNEQFF.

The chain is built from TRBV13 and TRBJ2-7; D remains unclear. Germline values: CDR1 PRHDT, CDR2 FYEKMQ (reference sequence). With 3 bases removed from V and 6 bases from J, the gap between germline ends came to 12 bases. This CDR3 contains 13 residues. CDR3 DNA sequence: TGTGCCAGCAGCTTCGCCCCAAGCCTCGAGCAGTACTTC. Its translation: CASSFAPSLEQYF.

The V call is TRBV27, the J call TRBJ1-4; 9 nucleotides agree with TRBD1. The CDR3 is made up of 14 amino acids. CDR1 and CDR2 from the germline V gene are MNHEY and SMNVEV (reference sequence). V was pared by 8 bases and J by 8 bases, with 9 bases of the junction left unmatched. The CDR3 coding sequence is TGTGCCAGCGGCCTCGGGACAGGGTACGAAAAACTGTTTTTT. Translated, it gives CASGLGTGYEKLFF. The whole variable domain, filled in from reference TRBV27 and TRBJ1-4, reads EAQVTQNPRYLITVTGKKLTVTCSQNMNHEYMSWYRQDPGLGLRQIYYSMNVEVTDKGDVPEGYKVSRKEKRNFPLILESPSPNQTSLYFCASGLGTGYEKLFFGSGTQLSVL.

This clone came up a few times. The chain combines TRBV9 with TRBJ1-1; D gene uncertain. Germline V CDR1 and CDR2: SGDLS, YYNGEE. V lost 2 bases, J lost 10 bases, and 9 bases lay in between. The CDR3 sequence is 11 residues long. The CDR3 nucleotides are TGTGCCAGCAGCGTGTCAGAGGGAGCTTTCTTT. Protein sequence: CASSVSEGAFF.

The rearrangement joins TRBV6-5 to TRBJ1-6; possibly TRBD1 for D (6 bases). Per the germline V gene, CDR1 is MNHEY and CDR2 is SVGAGI. With 2 bases removed from V and 7 bases from J, the gap between germline ends came to 12 bases. There are 15 residues in the CDR3. CDR3 sequence reads: CASSYQIRGNSPLHF. The CDR3 region has the DNA TGTGCCAGCAGTTACCAGATCAGGGGAAATTCACCCCTCCACTTT.

The V and J genes are TRBV7-9 and TRBJ2-1; D unresolved. The germline V gene encodes CDR1 SEHNR and CDR2 FQNEAQ (reference sequence). The CDR3 consists of 16 residues. Trimming stripped 2 bases from V and 0 bases from J, with 11 bases between. The CDR3: CASSLFGSASYNEQFF. The CDR3 bases are TGTGCCAGCAGCTTATTCGGCTCCGCCTCCTACAATGAGCAGTTCTTC.

The CDR3 DNA is TGTGCCAGCAGCGTATTTGCGGGGGACACAGATACGCAGTATTTT. It specifies CASSVFAGDTDTQYF. The rearrangement links TRBV9 to TRBJ2-3, with TRBD2 identical over 7 bases. Per the germline V gene, CDR1 is SGDLS and CDR2 is YYNGEE. The CDR3 runs 15 residues. Unmatched junction bases numbered 4, after V lost 1 base and J lost 2 bases.

V gene TRBV9 combines with J gene TRBJ2-2; D is ambiguous. This CDR3 has 11 amino acids. The V gene's germline CDR1 is SGDLS and CDR2 YYNGEE. Trimming removed 1 base at V and 7 bases at J, with 2 bases between. The DNA of the CDR3 is TGTGCCAGCAGCGTAAGCGGGGAGCTGTTTTTT. It encodes CASSVSGELFF.

The chain joins TRBV5-1 to TRBJ2-1; 7 bases agree with TRBD1. Germline CDR1 reads SGHRS; CDR2 reads YFSETQ. Unmatched junction bases numbered 9, after V lost 0 bases and J lost 0 bases. This CDR3 is built from 18 residues. CDR3 bases: TGCGCCAGCAGCTTGGAGGGGGCGCCGGCCAGCTCCTACAATGAGCAGTTCTTC. It encodes CASSLEGAPASSYNEQFF.

This clone was detected once. V is TRBV7-3 and J is TRBJ2-7; 9 nucleotides match TRBD1. The CDR3 totals 14 residues. The germline gives CDR1 SGHTA, CDR2 FQGTGA. After removal of 5 bases from V and 5 bases from J, the junction contained 7 bases not matched to a gene. CDR3 loop: CASSPGTGWDEQYF. CDR3 sequence (DNA): TGTGCCAGCAGCCCTGGGACAGGGTGGGACGAGCAGTACTTC.

V gene TRBV10-1 combines with J gene TRBJ2-7; a weak D match, TRBD2 (7 bases). The ends were cut back, 4 bases at V and 0 bases at J, with 19 bases in the middle. CDR3 size: 17 residues. Germline V CDR1 and CDR2: WNHNN, SYGVQD (reference sequence). The CDR3 nucleotides are TGCGCCAGCAGTGGGTTCTCGGGGGGCCTTAGCTCCTACGAGCAGTACTTC. This translates into CASSGFSGGLSSYEQYF.

The V gene is TRBV15, the J gene TRBJ2-7; D assignment may be TRBD1 or TRBD2 (5 bases each). The CDR3 contains 13 residues. CDR1 and CDR2 from the germline V gene are LNHNV and YYDKDF (reference sequence). V lost 7 bases to trimming and J lost 4 bases, with 14 bases between them. Written as DNA, the CDR3 is TGTGCCACCACCAGCGAGGGGACGTACGAGCAGTACTTC. Protein sequence: CATTSEGTYEQYF.

The chain joins TRBV27 to TRBJ1-2, with D unclear. CDR3 length: 13 amino acids. Trimming removed 0 bases from V and 13 bases from J, with 15 bases in between. The germline gives CDR1 MNHEY, CDR2 SMNVEV (reference sequence). CDR3 sequence: CASSLSGRSPSTF. The CDR3 nucleotides are TGTGCCAGCAGTTTATCGGGCAGATCCCCCTCCACCTTC.

The chain combines TRBV7-9 with TRBJ1-2; D not resolved. V lost 0 bases to trimming and J lost 0 bases, with 11 bases between them. CDR1 SEHNR and CDR2 FQNEAQ come from the germline V gene (reference sequence). This CDR3 contains 16 residues. CDR3 amino acids: CASSLAYTETNYGYTF. The CDR3 DNA reads TGTGCCAGCAGCTTAGCGTACACGGAGACTAACTATGGCTACACCTTC. Using reference TRBV7-9 and TRBJ1-2 for the parts outside the CDR3, the full variable domain is DTGVSQNPRHKITKRGQNVTFRCDPISEHNRLYWYRQTLGQGPEFLTYFQNEAQLEKSRLLSDRFSAERPKGSFSTLEIQRTEQGDSAMYLCASSLAYTETNYGYTFGSGTRLTVV.